This TCR beta chain was identified during a study of shared clonotypes between healthy human individuals. The data were produced by immunoSEQ multiplex PCR, yet TCRdb's version contains in-frame clones alone and is incomplete. The sample carries 600,000 to 750,000 clones, 72% recorded once. The V and J ends lost 0 bases and 4 bases respectively, with 13 bases between them. The length of the CDR3 is 15 residues. CDR1 GTSNPN and CDR2 SVGIG come from the germline V gene (reference sequence). This clone was picked up a small number of times. The sample consisted of memory CD4+ T cells sorted from blood. Sample subset: CD45RA-negative fraction. This receptor was obtained from a woman in her twenties or thirties in good health. The chain joins TRBV30 to TRBJ1-5, with TRBD1 as a possible D gene (6 bases). CDR3 sequence reads: CAWSVSIGGNQPQHF. CDR3 sequence (DNA): TGTGCCTGGAGTGTATCAATAGGGGGGAATCAGCCCCAGCATTTT.